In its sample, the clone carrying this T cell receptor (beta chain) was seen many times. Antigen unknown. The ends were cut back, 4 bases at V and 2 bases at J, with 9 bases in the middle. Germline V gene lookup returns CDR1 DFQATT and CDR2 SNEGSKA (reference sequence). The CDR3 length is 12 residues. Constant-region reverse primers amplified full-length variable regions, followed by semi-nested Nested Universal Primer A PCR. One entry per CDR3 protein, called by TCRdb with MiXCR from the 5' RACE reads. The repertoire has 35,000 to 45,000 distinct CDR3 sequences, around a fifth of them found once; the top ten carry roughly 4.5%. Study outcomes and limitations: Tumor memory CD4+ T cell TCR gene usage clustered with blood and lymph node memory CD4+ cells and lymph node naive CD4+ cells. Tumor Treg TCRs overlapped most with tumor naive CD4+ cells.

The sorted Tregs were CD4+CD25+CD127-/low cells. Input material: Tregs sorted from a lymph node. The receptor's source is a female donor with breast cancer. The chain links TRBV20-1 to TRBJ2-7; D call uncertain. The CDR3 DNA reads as TGCAGTGCTAAAGGACGGGCCTACGAGCAGTACTTC. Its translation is CSAKGRAYEQYF.